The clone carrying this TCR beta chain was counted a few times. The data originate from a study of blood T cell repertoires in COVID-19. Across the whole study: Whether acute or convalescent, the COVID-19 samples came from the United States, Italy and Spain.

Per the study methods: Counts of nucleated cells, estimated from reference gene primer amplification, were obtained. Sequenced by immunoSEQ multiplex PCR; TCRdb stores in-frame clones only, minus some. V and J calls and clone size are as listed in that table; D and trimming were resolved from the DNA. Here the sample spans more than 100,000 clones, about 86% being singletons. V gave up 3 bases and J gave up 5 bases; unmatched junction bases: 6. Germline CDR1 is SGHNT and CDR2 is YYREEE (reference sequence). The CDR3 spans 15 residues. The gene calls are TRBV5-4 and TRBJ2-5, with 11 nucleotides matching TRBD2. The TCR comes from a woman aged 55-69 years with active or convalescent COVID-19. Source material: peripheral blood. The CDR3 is CASSSVAGGRETQYF. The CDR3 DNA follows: TGTGCCAGCAGCTCCGTAGCGGGGGGGCGGGAGACCCAGTACTTC.